This T cell receptor (beta chain) was profiled in a study of T cell repertoires in cytomegalovirus infection. This CDR3 is 16 amino acids long. V lost 1 base, J lost 0 bases, and 10 bases lay in between. Germline V gene lookup returns CDR1 MGHRA and CDR2 YSYEKL. TCRdb reprocessed the reads via MiXCR and lists one record per CDR3 protein. The data show hundreds of thousands of distinct CDR3 sequences, with 15% to 20% seen just once and around 8.6% held by the top ten. This clonotype was detected many times. This clonotype originated in a human donor in good health (CMV status not recorded). Some clones in this sample may be carry-over from other donors' samples. The source material was PBMCs. This chain links TRBV4-1 with TRBJ2-1; D not certain. CDR3 loop: CASSQARYSSYNEQFF. In DNA form, the CDR3 reads TGCGCCAGCAGCCAAGCAAGATACAGCTCCTACAATGAGCAGTTCTTC.